These 27 T cell receptor beta chains originate from one sample sequenced in a study of blood T cell repertoires in COVID-19. Profiled with immunoSEQ multiplex PCR; TCRdb holds only in-frame clones, not every one. The profile shows about 430,000 clones, around nine tenths of them singletons. Sequenced material: PBMCs or T cells enriched from blood (not recorded which). These receptors all come from a young woman who had been exposed to COVID-19.

CDR3 sequence reads: CASSDSKGTEAFF. CDR3 bases: TGTGCCAGCAGTGACTCTAAGGGGACAGAAGCTTTCTTT. The chain uses TRBV6-4 and TRBJ1-1; a weak D match, TRBD1 (6 bases). Germline lookup yields CDR1 MRHNA and CDR2 SNTAGT. The germline V and J ends were trimmed by 0 bases and 8 bases, with 10 bases remaining between them. The CDR3 consists of 13 residues.

CDR3 in DNA: TGTGCCAGCACCAAAGGGACTAGCGGGTCTTACGAGCAGTACTTC. This codes for CASTKGTSGSYEQYF. The chain has TRBV6-6 and TRBJ2-7; 12 nucleotides line up with TRBD2. CDR3 length equals 15 residues. Germline V gives CDR1 MNHNY, CDR2 SVGAGI (reference sequence). The junction had 8 bases not matched to a gene; V was cut back by 7 bases and J by 4 bases.

This chain uses TRBV4-1 with TRBJ2-5; D is undetermined. V gave up 0 bases and J gave up 2 bases, with 16 bases separating them. Looked up from germline, CDR1 is MGHRA and CDR2 is YSYEKL. CDR3 length equals 17 residues. CDR3 coding DNA: TGCGCCAGCAGCCAAGATCTGTATGGTGGCCAACAAGAGACCCAGTACTTC. Its translation is CASSQDLYGGQQETQYF.

This rearrangement joins TRBV5-1 to TRBJ1-5; TRBD1 matches at 8 bases. Germline trimming cut 7 bases from V and 0 bases from J; bases unmatched to any gene: 15. CDR1 is SGHRS, CDR2 YFSETQ, per germline. The CDR3 runs 18 residues. The CDR3 DNA is TGCGCCAGCCAAAACCCGGGACAGGCCCGTTATAGCAATCAGCCCCAGCATTTT. It translates to CASQNPGQARYSNQPQHF.

The rearrangement uses TRBV15 and TRBJ2-7; perhaps TRBD2 as D (6 bases). The CDR3 runs 14 residues. V was pared by 4 bases and J by 1 base, with 11 bases between. Germline V gives CDR1 LNHNV, CDR2 YYDKDF (reference sequence). CDR3 bases: TGTGCCACCAGCATGGAGCGGGTTTCCTACGAGCAGTACTTC. Protein: CATSMERVSYEQYF.

The rearrangement joins TRBV5-6 to TRBJ1-6, with D perhaps TRBD1 (6 bases). There are 16 residues in the CDR3. The V end was cut by 4 bases, the J end by 10 bases, with 21 bases between. Germline loops: CDR1 SGHDT, CDR2 YYEEEE. For the CDR3, the DNA is TGTGCCAGCAGCCAGGGAGGGGGGCCGGTTGGATCACCCCTCCACTTT. Encoded protein: CASSQGGGPVGSPLHF.

This chain links TRBV5-1 with TRBJ1-1, with TRBD1 identical over 8 bases. The J segment lost 6 bases and the V segment lost 4 bases, leaving 5 bases of the junction unmatched. This CDR3 is built from 13 residues. In germline, CDR1 is SGHRS, CDR2 YFSETQ. The CDR3 here is CASSPDRDAEAFF. The CDR3 region has the DNA TGCGCCAGCAGCCCGGACAGGGACGCTGAAGCTTTCTTT.

The gene calls are TRBV7-2 and TRBJ2-3; the D is unclear. Per germline, CDR1 SGHTA and CDR2 FQGNSA. CDR3 length equals 16 residues. V was clipped by 2 bases and J by 1 base, with 13 bases between them. This CDR3 reads CASSLSSLVRTDTQYF. CDR3 in DNA: TGTGCCAGCAGCTTATCGTCCCTAGTGCGCACAGATACGCAGTATTTT.

The chain combines TRBV9 with TRBJ1-2; TRBD1 might be the D (5 bases). In germline, CDR1 is SGDLS, CDR2 YYNGEE. CDR3 length: 14 amino acids. The V end was cut by 1 base, the J end by 10 bases, with 17 bases between. In DNA form, the CDR3 reads TGTGCCAGCAGCGTAAGCGGGGTCGGGACTTCCTACACCTTC. Its protein is CASSVSGVGTSYTF.

V gene TRBV11-2 combines with J gene TRBJ1-1; TRBD1 might be the D (6 bases). Trimming cost V 1 base and J 0 bases, with 9 bases left between them. Germline V lookup: CDR1 SGHAT, CDR2 FQNNGV. The CDR3 loop spans 15 amino acids. CDR3 DNA: TGTGCCAGCAGCTTAGCGGCAGGGGTGAACACTGAAGCTTTCTTT. Translating it yields CASSLAAGVNTEAFF.

The rearrangement links TRBV29-1 to TRBJ2-1; TRBD2 matches at 9 bases. Germline loops: CDR1 SQVTM, CDR2 ANQGSEA. The CDR3 covers 15 residues. Trimming cost V 8 bases and J 9 bases; bases outside gene matches: 17. The CDR3 spells CSWAGSGRGSGEQFF. As DNA, the CDR3 is TGCAGCTGGGCGGGTAGCGGGAGAGGAAGTGGTGAGCAGTTCTTC.

V is TRBV21-1 and J is TRBJ1-5; the listed D gene, TRBD1, was not tested against the DNA. TRBV21-1 is a listed pseudogene. The length of the CDR3 is 17 residues. For the CDR3, the DNA is TGTGCCAGCAGCATCAAACGAAGGGGGACAGGCGATCAGCCCCAGCATTTT. Protein: CASSIKRRGTGDQPQHF.

V usage is TRBV18 and J usage is TRBJ2-7; 16 nucleotides align to TRBD2. This CDR3 is 18 amino acids long. CDR1 KGHSH and CDR2 LQKENI come from the germline V gene. V gave up 6 bases and J gave up 5 bases; unmatched junction bases: 13. The CDR3 coding sequence is TGTGCCAGCTCGCCGCTGGGGACTAGCGGGGGGGCGAAGAACGAGCAGTACTTC. Its protein product is CASSPLGTSGGAKNEQYF. Looking up the rest from reference TRBV18 and TRBJ2-7 gives the full variable domain: NAGVMQNPRHLVRRRGQEARLRCSPMKGHSHVYWYRQLPEEGLKFMVYLQKENIIDESGMPKERFSAEFPKEGPSILRIQQVVRGDSAAYFCASSPLGTSGGAKNEQYFGPGTRLTVT.

On this clone: This sample includes further DNA sequences coding for the same CDR3. The chain combines TRBV6-5 with TRBJ1-4, with a weak D call TRBD1 (6 bases). CDR3 length: 16 residues. The germline V gene has CDR1 MNHEY and CDR2 SVGAGI. V lost 0 bases and J 5 bases, leaving 13 bases between the germline ends. The CDR3 DNA follows: TGTGCCAGCAGTTACTCGAAGGGGGTGGGGAATGAAAAACTGTTTTTT. This encodes CASSYSKGVGNEKLFF.

With regard to this clone: Mismatch with germline at one junction end may stem from a read error. The chain uses TRBV7-7 and TRBJ1-5, with a possible D match to TRBD1 (5 bases). This CDR3 comprises 16 residues. Germline V gene lookup returns CDR1 SSHAT and CDR2 FNYEAQ (reference sequence). CDR3 nucleotide sequence: TGTGCTAGCAGACCAACAGGAGATTTAAGCAATCAGCCCCAGCATTTT. Translation gives CASRPTGDLSNQPQHF.

The genes are TRBV18 and TRBJ2-5; TRBD1 might be the D (5 bases). The ends were cut back, 0 bases at V and 5 bases at J, with 10 bases in the middle. This CDR3 has 14 amino acids. Germline loops: CDR1 KGHSH, CDR2 LQKENI. CDR3 DNA: TGTGCCAGCTCACCACCAAGGGGCAGGGAGACCCAGTACTTC. It codes for CASSPPRGRETQYF. The whole variable domain, filled in from reference TRBV18 and TRBJ2-5, reads NAGVMQNPRHLVRRRGQEARLRCSPMKGHSHVYWYRQLPEEGLKFMVYLQKENIIDESGMPKERFSAEFPKEGPSILRIQQVVRGDSAAYFCASSPPRGRETQYFGPGTRLLVL.

The V gene is TRBV9, the J gene TRBJ2-5; TRBD2 aligns across 11 bases. Trimming removed 0 bases from V and 0 bases from J; junction bases left unmatched: 1. Germline V lookup: CDR1 SGDLS, CDR2 YYNGEE. The CDR3 consists of 16 residues. The CDR3 coding sequence is TGTGCCAGCAGCGTAGCGACTAGCGGGGACCAAGAGACCCAGTACTTC. Its protein product is CASSVATSGDQETQYF. The variable domain in full, completed from reference TRBV9 and TRBJ2-5, reads DSGVTQTPKHLITATGQRVTLRCSPRSGDLSVYWYQQSLDQGLQFLIQYYNGEERAKGNILERFSAQQFPDLHSELNLSSLELGDSALYFCASSVATSGDQETQYFGPGTRLLVL.

Only a few counts were recorded for this clone. This chain joins TRBV3-1 (or the pseudogene TRBV3-2) and TRBJ2-7; D gene ambiguous. The germline V and J ends were trimmed by 2 bases and 5 bases, with 13 bases remaining between them. Germline V gene data show CDR1 as LGHDT and CDR2 as YNNKEL (reference sequence). This CDR3 is built from 14 residues. In nucleotides, the CDR3 is TGTGCCAGCAGCCAAAAAGACTGGTTCCACGAGCAGTACTTC. Its translation: CASSQKDWFHEQYF.

This chain connects TRBV25-1 to TRBJ1-6; unclear D gene. CDR3 size: 17 residues. V was pared by 0 bases and J by 0 bases, with 9 bases between. Germline CDR1 and CDR2: MGHDK and SYGVNS. The CDR3 loop reads CASSEYMASSYNSPLHF. The CDR3 nucleotides read TGTGCCAGCAGTGAATACATGGCAAGCTCCTATAATTCACCCCTCCACTTT.

This sequence joins TRBV19 and TRBJ1-5; D not resolved. The CDR3 sequence is 14 residues long. Germline values: CDR1 LNHDA, CDR2 SQIVND (reference sequence). The V end was cut by 3 bases, the J end by 6 bases, with 12 bases between. The chain's CDR3 is CASSMGSVSQPQHF. The DNA of the CDR3 is TGTGCCAGTAGTATGGGCAGTGTTAGTCAGCCCCAGCATTTT.

The chain employs TRBV28 and TRBJ1-2; tentative D call: TRBD1 (5 bases). Trimming left V 7 bases short and J 3 bases short, with 15 bases between. This CDR3 spans 14 amino acids. Germline CDR1 and CDR2: MDHEN and SYDVKM. CDR3: CASNERRGDYGYTF. CDR3 coding DNA: TGTGCCAGCAACGAACGGCGGGGGGACTATGGCTACACCTTC.

This clone was counted only a few times. The rearrangement links TRBV10-1 to TRBJ1-5; D perhaps matches TRBD1 (5 bases). CDR3 length: 17 amino acids. Germline CDR1 and CDR2: WNHNN and SYGVQD (reference sequence). Trimming removed 8 bases from V and 0 bases from J, with 20 bases in between. The CDR3 region is CASLVPGYNHSNQPQHF. The CDR3 DNA follows: TGCGCCAGCCTAGTCCCAGGGTACAACCATAGCAATCAGCCCCAGCATTTT.

V is TRBV27 and J is TRBJ2-1, with 13 bases identical to TRBD2. Trimming took 4 bases from V and 7 from J; bases not matched to a gene: 4. The CDR3 loop spans 15 amino acids. Germline CDR1 reads MNHEY; CDR2 reads SMNVEV (reference sequence). CDR3 loop: CASSYTSGGANEQFF. DNA for the CDR3: TGTGCCAGCAGTTACACTAGCGGGGGGGCAAATGAGCAGTTCTTC.

V usage is TRBV5-5 and J usage is TRBJ2-7; 8 bases align to TRBD1. The CDR3 is 14 residues long. Losses at the gene ends were 6 bases for V and 3 bases for J; bases not matched to a gene: 8. The V gene's germline CDR1 is SGHKS and CDR2 YYEKEE (reference sequence). For the CDR3, the DNA is TGTGCCAGCACCCCTGGACAGGGTATCTACGAGCAGTACTTC. Translating it yields CASTPGQGIYEQYF.

This rearrangement joins TRBV3-1 (or the pseudogene TRBV3-2) to TRBJ2-7; 12 nucleotides align to TRBD2. V shed 0 bases, J shed 2 bases, and the junction held 2 bases outside the gene matches. This CDR3 spans 16 amino acids. Germline V gene lookup returns CDR1 LGHDT and CDR2 YNNKEL (reference sequence). The CDR3 protein is CASSQETSGSPYEQYF. CDR3 nucleotides: TGTGCCAGCAGCCAAGAGACTAGCGGGAGCCCCTACGAGCAGTACTTC.

This clone has only one observation. This chain links TRBV7-8 with TRBJ1-2, with D perhaps matching TRBD1 (6 bases). This CDR3 comprises 13 residues. Germline V gene lookup returns CDR1 SGHVS and CDR2 FQNEAQ. V was cut by 5 bases and J by 6 bases, with 13 bases left in between. Here the CDR3 reads CASSVKQGNGYTF. CDR3 bases: TGTGCCAGCAGCGTGAAACAGGGAAATGGCTACACCTTC.

This clone was observed a handful of times. The chain carries TRBV28 and TRBJ1-1; 7 bases are shared with TRBD1. Germline V gives CDR1 MDHEN, CDR2 SYDVKM. The CDR3 contains 13 residues. V shed 3 bases and J 8 bases; nucleotides not matched to a gene: 6. CDR3: CASSFYRGTEAFF. CDR3 DNA sequence: TGTGCCAGCAGTTTCTACAGGGGTACAGAAGCTTTCTTT.